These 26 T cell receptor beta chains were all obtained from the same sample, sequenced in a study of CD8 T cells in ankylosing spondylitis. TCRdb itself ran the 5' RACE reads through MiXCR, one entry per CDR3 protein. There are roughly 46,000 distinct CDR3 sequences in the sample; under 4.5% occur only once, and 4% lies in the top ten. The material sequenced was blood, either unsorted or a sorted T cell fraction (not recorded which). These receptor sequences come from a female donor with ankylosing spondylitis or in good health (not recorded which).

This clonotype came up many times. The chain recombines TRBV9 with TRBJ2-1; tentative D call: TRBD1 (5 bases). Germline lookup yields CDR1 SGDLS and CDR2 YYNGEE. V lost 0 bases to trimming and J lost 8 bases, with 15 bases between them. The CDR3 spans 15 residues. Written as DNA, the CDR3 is TGTGCCAGCAGCGTAGACGCAGGGCCGTTCGATGAGCAGTTCTTC. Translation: CASSVDAGPFDEQFF.

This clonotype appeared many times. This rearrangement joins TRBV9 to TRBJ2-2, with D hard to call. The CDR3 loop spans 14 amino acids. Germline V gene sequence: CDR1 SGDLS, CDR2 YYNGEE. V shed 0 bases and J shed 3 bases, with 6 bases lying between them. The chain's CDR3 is CASSVGLHTGELFF. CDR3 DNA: TGTGCCAGCAGCGTAGGGCTACACACCGGGGAGCTGTTTTTT.

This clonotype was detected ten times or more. The CDR3 region has the DNA TGTGCCAGCAGCGTAGCGGCAGACCCTTGGGGCACCGGGGAGCTGTTTTTT. Translated: CASSVAADPWGTGELFF. The chain joins TRBV9 to TRBJ2-2; D ambiguous. Germline V gene lookup returns CDR1 SGDLS and CDR2 YYNGEE. V was trimmed by 0 bases and J by 4 bases, leaving 16 bases between them. This CDR3 spans 17 amino acids. The full variable domain, with the rest looked up from reference TRBV9 and TRBJ2-2, is DSGVTQTPKHLITATGQRVTLRCSPRSGDLSVYWYQQSLDQGLQFLIQYYNGEERAKGNILERFSAQQFPDLHSELNLSSLELGDSALYFCASSVAADPWGTGELFFGEGSRLTVL.

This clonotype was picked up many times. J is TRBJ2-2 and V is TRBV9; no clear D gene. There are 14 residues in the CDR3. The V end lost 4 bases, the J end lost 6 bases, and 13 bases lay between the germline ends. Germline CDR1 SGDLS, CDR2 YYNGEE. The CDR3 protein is CASSSTNNAGELFF. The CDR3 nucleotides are TGTGCCAGCAGCAGTACAAATAATGCCGGGGAGCTGTTTTTT.

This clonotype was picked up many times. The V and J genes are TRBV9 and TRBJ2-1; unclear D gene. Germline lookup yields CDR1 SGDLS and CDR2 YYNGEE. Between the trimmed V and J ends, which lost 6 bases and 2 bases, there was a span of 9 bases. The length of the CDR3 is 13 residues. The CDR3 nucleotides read TGTGCCAGCACCAAAGGCGCCTACAATGAGCAGTTCTTC. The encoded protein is CASTKGAYNEQFF.

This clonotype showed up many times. In DNA form, the CDR3 reads TGTGCCAGCAGCGTACTAAGCGAAGGCACCGGGGAGCTGTTTTTT. Its translation: CASSVLSEGTGELFF. This chain joins TRBV9 and TRBJ2-2; no clear D gene. V shed 1 base and J shed 4 bases, with 11 bases lying between them. Germline V gives CDR1 SGDLS, CDR2 YYNGEE. CDR3 size: 15 residues.

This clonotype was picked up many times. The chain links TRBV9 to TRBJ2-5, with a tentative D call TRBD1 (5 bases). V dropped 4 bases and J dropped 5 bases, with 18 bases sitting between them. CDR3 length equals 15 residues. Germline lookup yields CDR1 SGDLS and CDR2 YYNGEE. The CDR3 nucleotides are TGTGCCAGCAGCCCCACCGACAGCCCAGGGGAGACCCAGTACTTC. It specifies CASSPTDSPGETQYF. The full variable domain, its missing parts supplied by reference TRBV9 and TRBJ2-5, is DSGVTQTPKHLITATGQRVTLRCSPRSGDLSVYWYQQSLDQGLQFLIQYYNGEERAKGNILERFSAQQFPDLHSELNLSSLELGDSALYFCASSPTDSPGETQYFGPGTRLLVL.

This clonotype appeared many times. The DNA for the CDR3 is TGTGCCAGCAGCGATGCTTCTGGACTAGCGGGGGCCAAGGGGACCGGGGAGCTGTTTTTT. Translated, it gives CASSDASGLAGAKGTGELFF. V is TRBV9 and J is TRBJ2-2; 13 nucleotides match TRBD2. Germline assignment: CDR1 SGDLS and CDR2 YYNGEE. The CDR3 runs to 20 residues. The trim removed 3 bases at V and 5 bases at J, leaving 16 bases unmatched.

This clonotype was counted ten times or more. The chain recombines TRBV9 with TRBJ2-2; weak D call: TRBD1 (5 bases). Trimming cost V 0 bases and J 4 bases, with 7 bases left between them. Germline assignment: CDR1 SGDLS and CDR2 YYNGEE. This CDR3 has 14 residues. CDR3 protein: CASSVVTGTGELFF. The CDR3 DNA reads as TGTGCCAGCAGCGTAGTAACAGGCACCGGGGAGCTGTTTTTT.

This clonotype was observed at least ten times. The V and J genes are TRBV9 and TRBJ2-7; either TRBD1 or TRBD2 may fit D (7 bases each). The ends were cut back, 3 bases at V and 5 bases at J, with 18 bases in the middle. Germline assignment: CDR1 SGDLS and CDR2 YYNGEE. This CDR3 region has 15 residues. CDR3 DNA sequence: TGTGCCAGCAGCGAACAGCCAGGGGGGGACCACGAGCAGTACTTC. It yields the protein CASSEQPGGDHEQYF.

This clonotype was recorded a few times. The CDR3 coding sequence is TGTGCCAGCAGCCCCCACGAGGACACTGAAGCTTTCTTT. Its protein is CASSPHEDTEAFF. The chain employs TRBV9 and TRBJ1-1, with no clear D. CDR1 and CDR2 from the germline V gene are SGDLS and YYNGEE. V was clipped by 4 bases and J by 3 bases, with 10 bases between them. The CDR3 has 13 amino acids.

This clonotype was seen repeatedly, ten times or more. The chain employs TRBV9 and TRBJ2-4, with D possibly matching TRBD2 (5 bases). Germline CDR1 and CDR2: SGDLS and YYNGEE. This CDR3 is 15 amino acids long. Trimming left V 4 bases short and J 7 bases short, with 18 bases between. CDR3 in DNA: TGTGCCAGCAGCACCCGAGAGGGAATTCCCAACATTCAGTACTTC. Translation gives CASSTREGIPNIQYF. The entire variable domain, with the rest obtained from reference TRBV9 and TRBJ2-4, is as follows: DSGVTQTPKHLITATGQRVTLRCSPRSGDLSVYWYQQSLDQGLQFLIQYYNGEERAKGNILERFSAQQFPDLHSELNLSSLELGDSALYFCASSTREGIPNIQYFGAGTRLSVL.

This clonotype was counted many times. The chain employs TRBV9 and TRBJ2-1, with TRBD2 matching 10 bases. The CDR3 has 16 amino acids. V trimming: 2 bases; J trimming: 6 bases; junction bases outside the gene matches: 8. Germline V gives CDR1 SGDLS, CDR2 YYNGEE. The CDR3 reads CASSVVAGGRGNEQFF. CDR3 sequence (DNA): TGTGCCAGCAGCGTCGTAGCGGGGGGCCGAGGCAATGAGCAGTTCTTC.

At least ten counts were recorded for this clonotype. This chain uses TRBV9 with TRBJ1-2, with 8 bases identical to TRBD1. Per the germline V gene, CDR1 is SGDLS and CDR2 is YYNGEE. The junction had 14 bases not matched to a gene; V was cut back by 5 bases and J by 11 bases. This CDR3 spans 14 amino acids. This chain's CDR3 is CASSEQTGTGRYTF. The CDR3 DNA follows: TGTGCCAGCAGTGAACAAACCGGGACAGGAAGGTACACCTTC.

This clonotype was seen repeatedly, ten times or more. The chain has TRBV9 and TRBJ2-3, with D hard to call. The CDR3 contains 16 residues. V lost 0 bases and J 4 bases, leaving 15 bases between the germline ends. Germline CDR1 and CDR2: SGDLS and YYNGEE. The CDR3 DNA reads TGTGCCAGCAGCGTAGAAGCAGAGCCCGGCCCAGATACGCAGTATTTT. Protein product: CASSVEAEPGPDTQYF.

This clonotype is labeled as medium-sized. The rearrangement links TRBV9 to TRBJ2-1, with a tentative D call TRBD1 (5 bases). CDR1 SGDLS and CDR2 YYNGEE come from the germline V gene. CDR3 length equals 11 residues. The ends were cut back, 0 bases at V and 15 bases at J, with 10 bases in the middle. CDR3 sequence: CASSVEGAPFF. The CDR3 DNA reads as TGTGCCAGCAGCGTAGAAGGGGCTCCGTTCTTC.

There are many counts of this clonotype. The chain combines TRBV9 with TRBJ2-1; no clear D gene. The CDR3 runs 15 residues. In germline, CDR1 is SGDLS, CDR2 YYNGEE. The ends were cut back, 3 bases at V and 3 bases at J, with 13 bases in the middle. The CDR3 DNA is TGTGCCAGCAGCGCCTCCGTGGCGAACTACAATGAGCAGTTCTTC. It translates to CASSASVANYNEQFF.

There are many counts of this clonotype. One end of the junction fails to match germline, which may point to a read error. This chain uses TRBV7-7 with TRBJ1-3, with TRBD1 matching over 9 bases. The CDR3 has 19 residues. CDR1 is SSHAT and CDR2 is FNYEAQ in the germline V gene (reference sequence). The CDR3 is CASSFNRGRVGDSGNTIYF. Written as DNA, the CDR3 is TGTGCTAGCAGCTTTAACAGGGGGCGAGTGGGGGACTCTGGAAACACCATATATTTT.

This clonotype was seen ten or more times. The CDR3 coding sequence is TGTGCCAGCAGCCCACCCCGGGACAGGCTAACGCGGGGCTACACCTTC. Its translation: CASSPPRDRLTRGYTF. The rearrangement joins TRBV9 to TRBJ1-2, with 8 bases fitting TRBD1. With V trimmed by 4 bases and J by 8 bases, 16 bases remained unmatched. The CDR3 covers 16 residues. Germline CDR1 reads SGDLS; CDR2 reads YYNGEE.

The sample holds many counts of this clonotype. This chain's CDR3 is CASSLRTGNGELFF. CDR3 in DNA: TGTGCCAGCAGCTTGCGGACAGGCAACGGGGAGCTGTTTTTT. This chain connects TRBV9 to TRBJ2-2; 7 nucleotides align to TRBD1. V was pared by 4 bases and J by 7 bases, with 7 bases of the junction left unmatched. CDR1 is SGDLS, CDR2 YYNGEE, per germline. The CDR3 sequence is 14 residues long.

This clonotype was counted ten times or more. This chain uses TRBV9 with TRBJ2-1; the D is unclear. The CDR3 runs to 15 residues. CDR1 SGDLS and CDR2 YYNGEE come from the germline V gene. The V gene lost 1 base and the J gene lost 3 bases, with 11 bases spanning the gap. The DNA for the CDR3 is TGTGCCAGCAGCGTAACCTCCTTAAGCTACAATGAGCAGTTCTTC. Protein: CASSVTSLSYNEQFF.

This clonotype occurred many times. Here the CDR3 reads CASSVEPGLNQPQHF. CDR3 sequence (DNA): TGTGCCAGCAGCGTAGAGCCAGGACTGAATCAGCCCCAGCATTTT. The genes are TRBV9 and TRBJ1-5; no firm D call. Germline V gene sequence: CDR1 SGDLS, CDR2 YYNGEE. Deletions cut 0 bases from V and 4 bases from J, with 11 bases between. CDR3 length: 15 residues.

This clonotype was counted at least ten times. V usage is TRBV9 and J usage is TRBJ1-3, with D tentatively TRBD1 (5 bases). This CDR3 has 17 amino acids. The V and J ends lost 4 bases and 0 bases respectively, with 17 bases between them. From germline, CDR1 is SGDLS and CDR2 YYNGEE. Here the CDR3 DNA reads TGTGCCAGCAGCAATCTGAGGGGAGGAAGCTCTGGAAACACCATATATTTT. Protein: CASSNLRGGSSGNTIYF.

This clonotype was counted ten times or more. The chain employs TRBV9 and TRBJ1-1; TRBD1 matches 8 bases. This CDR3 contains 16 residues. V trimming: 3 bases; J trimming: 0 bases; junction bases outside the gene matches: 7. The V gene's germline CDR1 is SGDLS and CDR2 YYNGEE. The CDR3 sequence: CASSAQGAEVNTEAFF. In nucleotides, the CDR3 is TGTGCCAGCAGCGCCCAGGGGGCCGAGGTGAACACTGAAGCTTTCTTT.

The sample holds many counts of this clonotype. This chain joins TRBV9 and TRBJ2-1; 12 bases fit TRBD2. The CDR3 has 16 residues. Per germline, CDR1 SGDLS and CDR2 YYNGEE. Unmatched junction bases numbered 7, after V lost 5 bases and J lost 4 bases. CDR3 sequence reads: CASRAGLAGGYNEQFF. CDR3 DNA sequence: TGTGCCAGCAGAGCGGGACTAGCGGGTGGGTACAATGAGCAGTTCTTC.

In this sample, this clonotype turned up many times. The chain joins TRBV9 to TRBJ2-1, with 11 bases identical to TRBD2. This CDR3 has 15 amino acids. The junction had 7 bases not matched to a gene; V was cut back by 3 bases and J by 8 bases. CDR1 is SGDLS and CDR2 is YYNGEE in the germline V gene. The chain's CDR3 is CASSEGTSGWDEQFF. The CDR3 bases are TGTGCCAGCAGCGAAGGGACTAGCGGTTGGGATGAGCAGTTCTTC.